These 26 T cell receptor beta chains were sequenced from one sample in a study of T-cell reconstitution after alpha-beta-depleted transplantation in children (dated by TCRdb to the mid-2010s). The library was generated by PCR. Sequencing was performed on an Illumina HiSeq 2500. TCR libraries were prepared with molecular barcoding, using unique molecular identifiers to normalize TCRbeta repertoire quantification. The public reads were quality trimmed at Q25 with fastp and then assembled into clones with MiXCR by TCRdb, keeping productive beta chains. Each entry is one CDR3 protein sequence, shown with its most common DNA and genes. In all, the sample holds 100,000 to 120,000 distinct CDR3 sequences, and about a tenth of those were seen once. Around 8.5% of the sample is in the top ten clones. The sequences come from PBMCs from the stem cell graft donor, collected from the stem cell graft. The receptors derive from a human donor who donated a stem cell graft to a child with acute lymphoblastic leukemia.

At least ten counts were recorded for this clonotype. The CDR3 is CSAIKGLAGGNYEQYF. The DNA of the CDR3 is TGCAGTGCTATCAAGGGTCTAGCGGGAGGCAACTACGAGCAGTACTTC. The genes are TRBV20-1 and TRBJ2-7; 11 bases fit TRBD2. Germline assignment: CDR1 DFQATT and CDR2 SNEGSKA (reference sequence). The CDR3 sequence is 16 residues long. J gave up 3 bases and V 4 bases, and 11 bases lay outside the gene matches.

In this sample, this clonotype turned up many times. The chain combines TRBV27 with TRBJ1-1, with D maybe TRBD1 (6 bases). The germline V and J ends were trimmed by 5 bases and 6 bases, with 25 bases remaining between them. The CDR3 contains 17 residues. Germline CDR1 MNHEY, CDR2 SMNVEV (reference sequence). Here the CDR3 reads CASSASSRLDSIAEAFF. CDR3 coding DNA: TGTGCCAGCAGTGCCTCGTCCCGGTTGGACAGTATAGCTGAAGCTTTCTTT.

A remark on this clonotype: A much more abundant neighbour one base away suggests this may be a read error. The V and J genes are TRBV5-4 and TRBJ2-7; D not certain. Germline CDR1 SGHNT, CDR2 YYREEE (reference sequence). The CDR3 spans 13 residues. Here the CDR3 DNA reads TGTGCCATCAGCTTGGGTCTTTTCTACGAGCAGTACTTC. It yields the protein CAISLGLFYEQYF.

In this sample, this clonotype turned up many times. The rearrangement joins TRBV12-3 or TRBV12-4 to TRBJ1-1; tentative D call: TRBD1 (5 bases). CDR3 size: 15 residues. The ends were cut back, 5 bases at V and 8 bases at J, with 21 bases in the middle. The CDR3 spells CASSATETVSGEAFF. The CDR3 region has the DNA TGTGCCAGCAGTGCCACTGAGACAGTGAGTGGAGAAGCTTTCTTT.

Many counts were recorded for this clonotype. This rearrangement joins TRBV6-6 to TRBJ2-7; D not certain. Germline V gene sequence: CDR1 MNHNY, CDR2 SVGAGI (reference sequence). The CDR3 contains 13 residues. The V gene lost 7 bases and the J gene lost 4 bases, with 14 bases spanning the gap. The CDR3 spells CASNPAMVYEQYF. In DNA form, the CDR3 reads TGTGCCAGCAACCCGGCGATGGTTTACGAGCAGTACTTC.

The V gene is TRBV29-1, the J gene TRBJ2-1; D is uncertain. The germline gives CDR1 SQVTM, CDR2 ANQGSEA. This CDR3 has 11 amino acids. Trimming removed 8 bases at V and 9 bases at J, with 14 bases between. Written as DNA, the CDR3 is TGCAGCTCCGACCCGTTGAGTGAGCAGTTCTTC. This sequence encodes CSSDPLSEQFF.

This clonotype was seen a handful of times. The V call is TRBV6-2 or TRBV6-3, the J call TRBJ2-7; D perhaps matches TRBD1 (7 bases). CDR3 length equals 15 residues. Per germline, CDR1 MNHEY and CDR2 SVGEGT. With 2 bases removed from V and 7 bases from J, the gap between germline ends came to 18 bases. In DNA form, the CDR3 reads TGTGCCAGCAGTTACGCTTATGGGACAGCGGGTGAGCAGTACTTC. Translating gives CASSYAYGTAGEQYF.

The chain has TRBV18 and TRBJ2-5; weak D call: TRBD1 (5 bases). Trimming removed 3 bases at V and 3 bases at J, with 11 bases between. The CDR3 extends over 14 amino acids. The germline CDR1 and CDR2 sequences are KGHSH and LQKENI. The CDR3 DNA follows: TGTGCCAGCTCACCGGCAGGGATTGAAGAGACCCAGTACTTC. This sequence encodes CASSPAGIEETQYF.

This clonotype showed up just a few times. DNA for the CDR3: TGTGCCAGCAGCGTAGGGGGGGACTATGGCTACACCTTC. Amino acids: CASSVGGDYGYTF. The chain couples TRBV9 to TRBJ1-2; D is perhaps TRBD1 (5 bases). This CDR3 spans 13 amino acids. Deletions cut 0 bases from V and 3 bases from J, with 6 bases between. From germline, CDR1 is SGDLS and CDR2 YYNGEE.

This clonotype was counted only a few times. The chain has TRBV7-6 and TRBJ1-2; 7 nucleotides agree with TRBD1. Germline CDR1 SGHVS, CDR2 FNYEAQ. The CDR3 consists of 14 residues. Trimming removed 5 bases from V and 4 bases from J; junction bases left unmatched: 7. CDR3 DNA: TGTGCCAGCAGCCCCGGGGGGACAGCCTATGGCTACACCTTC. Residues: CASSPGGTAYGYTF.

This clonotype was detected ten times or more. The rearrangement links TRBV29-1 to TRBJ2-2; D is unclear. The CDR3 is made up of 12 amino acids. V was cut by 4 bases and J by 6 bases, with 9 bases left in between. Germline V gene lookup returns CDR1 SQVTM and CDR2 ANQGSEA. The CDR3 bases are TGCAGCGTTGTGAGAGCACCCGGGGAGCTGTTTTTT. The encoded protein is CSVVRAPGELFF.

There are many counts of this clonotype. The chain is built from TRBV18 and TRBJ2-5; D may be TRBD1 (6 bases). Trimming removed 5 bases at V and 4 bases at J, with 14 bases between. The germline CDR1 and CDR2 sequences are KGHSH and LQKENI. The CDR3 consists of 14 residues. Here the CDR3 reads CASSTQQGRETQYF. CDR3 coding DNA: TGTGCCAGCTCAACCCAACAGGGACGAGAGACCCAGTACTTC.

This clonotype was recorded many times. The V and J genes are TRBV5-1 and TRBJ2-2, with TRBD1 as a possible D gene (5 bases). Looked up from germline, CDR1 is SGHRS and CDR2 is YFSETQ. The CDR3 loop spans 15 amino acids. V was pared by 1 base and J by 3 bases, with 10 bases between. The CDR3 DNA reads as TGCGCCAGCAGCTTGATGGGGCTGGACACCGGGGAGCTGTTTTTT. It yields the protein CASSLMGLDTGELFF.

This clonotype was detected many times. A junction boundary mismatches the germline segment, possibly from a read error. This chain links TRBV25-1 with TRBJ1-2, with 7 bases aligning to TRBD1. The CDR3 has 12 amino acids. Germline V CDR1 and CDR2: MGHDK, SYGVNS. The CDR3: CASSDWRDSSRF. CDR3 nucleotide sequence: TGTGCCAGCAGTGATTGGAGGGACAGTTCACGCTTC.

The table lists this clonotype with many counts. The rearrangement links TRBV5-1 to TRBJ2-7; 10 bases line up with TRBD2. J was trimmed by 4 bases and V by 0 bases; bases with no gene match: 4. The CDR3 length is 15 residues. Germline CDR1 reads SGHRS; CDR2 reads YFSETQ. The CDR3 nucleotides read TGCGCCAGCAGCTTGGAACTAGCGGGAAGGTACGAGCAGTACTTC. It is translated as CASSLELAGRYEQYF.

This clonotype was observed many times. The J gene is TRBJ2-7, the V gene TRBV28; 7 nucleotides align to TRBD1. Germline V gene data show CDR1 as MDHEN and CDR2 as SYDVKM. The J segment lost 5 bases and the V segment lost 6 bases, leaving 10 bases of the junction unmatched. The CDR3 totals 14 residues. The CDR3 nucleotides read TGTGCCAGCAGACCGACAGGGCAAGTCCACGAGCAGTACTTC. As protein: CASRPTGQVHEQYF.

This clonotype was picked up many times. The chain recombines TRBV7-2 with TRBJ2-5, with 12 bases aligning to TRBD2. CDR1 and CDR2 from the germline V gene are SGHTA and FQGNSA. CDR3 length: 17 residues. V lost 2 bases to trimming and J lost 4 bases; unmatched junction nucleotides: 8. Written as DNA, the CDR3 is TGTGCCAGCAGCTTAATTGGACTAGCGGGAAAGGGAGAGACCCAGTACTTC. Protein sequence: CASSLIGLAGKGETQYF.

This clonotype was detected ten times or more. The chain carries TRBV7-3 and TRBJ2-1; D is ambiguous. The V end lost 2 bases, the J end lost 12 bases, and 14 bases lay between the germline ends. The CDR3 has 13 amino acids. Germline V CDR1 and CDR2: SGHTA, FQGTGA. The CDR3 region is CASSLDTPSRQFF. As DNA, the CDR3 is TGTGCCAGCAGCTTAGATACCCCCTCCAGGCAGTTCTTC.

This clonotype was counted many times. This chain joins TRBV20-1 and TRBJ1-6; a weak D match, TRBD1 (5 bases). The CDR3 covers 14 residues. V shed 7 bases and J shed 3 bases, with 13 bases lying between them. The V gene's germline CDR1 is DFQATT and CDR2 SNEGSKA (reference sequence). The CDR3 bases are TGCAGTGGGACGGGACCGAACTATAATTCACCCCTCCACTTT. Amino acids: CSGTGPNYNSPLHF.

At least ten counts were recorded for this clonotype. The chain carries TRBV12-3 or TRBV12-4 and TRBJ2-1; 12 bases line up with TRBD2. Trimming at V came to 8 bases and at J to 4 bases, leaving 9 bases not matched to a gene. The CDR3 extends over 16 amino acids. The CDR3 loop is CASSPSGRVSYNEQFF. CDR3 in DNA: TGTGCCAGCTCGCCTAGCGGGAGGGTGTCATACAATGAGCAGTTCTTC.

The sample holds many counts of this clonotype. The chain is built from TRBV5-1 and TRBJ2-5; D may be TRBD1 (6 bases). Looked up from germline, CDR1 is SGHRS and CDR2 is YFSETQ. The V and J ends lost 4 bases and 10 bases respectively, with 11 bases between them. The CDR3 is 11 amino acids. CDR3 amino acids: CASSPGQSQYF. In DNA form, the CDR3 reads TGCGCCAGCAGCCCCGGACAGAGCCAGTACTTC.

Ten or more counts support this clonotype. The genes are TRBV6-2 or TRBV6-3 and TRBJ2-1; possibly TRBD2 for D (6 bases). The CDR3 loop spans 17 amino acids. V lost 0 bases to trimming and J lost 4 bases, with 16 bases between them. Germline loops: CDR1 MNHEY, CDR2 SVGEGT. The CDR3 sequence: CASSYSSTGRPYNEQFF. The CDR3 DNA sequence: TGTGCCAGCAGTTACTCGAGTACGGGGAGGCCTTACAATGAGCAGTTCTTC.

In its sample, this clonotype was seen many times. The CDR3 nucleotides read TGTGCCAGCAGCTTAGCGGGGGCCGCTTCGGGCTCCTACAATGAGCAGTTCTTC. Its translation: CASSLAGAASGSYNEQFF. This chain connects TRBV7-2 to TRBJ2-1; the D gene is possibly TRBD1 (6 bases). This CDR3 is built from 18 residues. V was trimmed by 0 bases and J by 0 bases, leaving 15 bases between them. In germline, CDR1 is SGHTA, CDR2 FQGNSA.

At least ten counts were recorded for this clonotype. V usage is TRBV5-1 and J usage is TRBJ2-3, with 7 bases identical to TRBD2. Germline CDR1 and CDR2: SGHRS and YFSETQ. J lost 4 bases, V lost 1 base, and 3 bases had no gene match. The CDR3 is made up of 14 amino acids. Written as DNA, the CDR3 is TGCGCCAGCAGCTTGAGACTAGCCGCAGATACGCAGTATTTT. Protein: CASSLRLAADTQYF.

This clonotype was found many times. The chain couples TRBV3-1 to TRBJ2-7; 10 nucleotides agree with TRBD1. This CDR3 is built from 15 residues. Trimming cost V 4 bases and J 5 bases; bases outside gene matches: 8. Germline V gene lookup returns CDR1 LGHDT and CDR2 YNNKEL (reference sequence). CDR3 residues: CASSLPGQGSHEQYF. The CDR3, as DNA: TGTGCCAGCAGCCTTCCGGGACAGGGGTCCCACGAGCAGTACTTC.

This clonotype was observed at least ten times. J is TRBJ2-7 and V is TRBV20-1, with a weak D call TRBD1 (6 bases). Germline CDR1 DFQATT, CDR2 SNEGSKA (reference sequence). The CDR3 has 13 amino acids. Trimming pared 7 bases from V and 4 bases from J, leaving 17 bases between. The CDR3 sequence: CSVTRDNPYEQYF. As DNA, the CDR3 is TGCAGTGTCACACGGGACAACCCATACGAGCAGTACTTC.